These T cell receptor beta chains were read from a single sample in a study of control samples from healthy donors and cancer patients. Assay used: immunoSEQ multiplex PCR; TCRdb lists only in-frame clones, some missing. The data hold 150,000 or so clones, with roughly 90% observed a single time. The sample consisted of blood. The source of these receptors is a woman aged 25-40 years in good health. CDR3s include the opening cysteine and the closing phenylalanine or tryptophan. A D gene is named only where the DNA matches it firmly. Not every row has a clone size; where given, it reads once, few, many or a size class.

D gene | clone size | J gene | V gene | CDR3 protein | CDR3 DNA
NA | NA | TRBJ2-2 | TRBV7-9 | CASSLLWENGELFF | TGTGCCAGCAGCTTGCTTTGGGAGAACGGGGAGCTGTTTTTT
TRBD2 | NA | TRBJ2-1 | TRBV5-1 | CASSLRTSATNEQFF | TGCGCCAGCAGCTTGAGGACTAGCGCTACCAATGAGCAGTTCTTC
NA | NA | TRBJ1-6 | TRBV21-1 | CASSYRTGVNSPLHF | TGTGCCAGCAGCTACCGGACAGGGGTTAATTCACCCCTCCACTTT
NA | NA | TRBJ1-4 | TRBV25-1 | CASSYSPDSRLEKLFF | TGTGCCAGCAGTTACTCCCCGGACAGCCGACTTGAAAAACTGTTTTTT
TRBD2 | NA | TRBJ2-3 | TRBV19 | CASSILAGALDTQYF | TGTGCCAGTAGTATTTTAGCGGGAGCGCTAGATACGCAGTATTTT
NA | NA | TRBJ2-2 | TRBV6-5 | CASRTSNTGELFF | TGTGCCAGTCGGACTTCGAACACCGGGGAGCTGTTTTTT
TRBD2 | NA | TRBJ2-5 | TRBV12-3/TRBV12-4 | CATAGDGETQYF | TGTGCCACCGCGGGAGACGGAGAGACCCAGTACTTC
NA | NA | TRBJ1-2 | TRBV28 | CASRTKTGDNYGYTF | TGTGCCAGCAGAACGAAGACAGGAGATAACTATGGCTACACCTTC
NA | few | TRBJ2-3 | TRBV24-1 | CATSDLNTGNRNTQYF | TGTGCCACCAGTGATTTGAACACGGGAAATAGAAATACGCAGTATTTT
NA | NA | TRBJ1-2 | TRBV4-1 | CASSQDQVDYGYTF | TGCGCCAGCAGCCAAGATCAGGTCGACTATGGCTACACCTTC
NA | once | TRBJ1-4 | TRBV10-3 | CAISERVGATNEKLFF | TGTGCCATCAGTGAGAGAGTCGGGGCAACTAATGAAAAACTGTTTTTT
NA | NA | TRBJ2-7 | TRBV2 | CASSPTGVEQYF | TGTGCCAGCAGCCCGACCGGGGTCGAGCAGTACTTC
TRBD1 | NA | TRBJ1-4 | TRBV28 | CASSLGGQGAEKLFF | TGTGCCAGCAGTCTAGGTGGACAGGGTGCCGAAAAACTGTTTTTT
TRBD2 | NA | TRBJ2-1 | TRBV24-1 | CATSDFPSGRNDDEQFF | TGTGCCACCAGTGATTTTCCTAGCGGGAGGAATGACGATGAGCAGTTCTTC
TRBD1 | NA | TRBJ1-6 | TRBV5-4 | CASSPGQGYNSPLHF | TGTGCCAGCAGCCCGGGACAGGGCTATAATTCACCCCTCCACTTT
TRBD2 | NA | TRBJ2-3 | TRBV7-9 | CASSITSGRTGDTQYF | TGTGCCAGCAGCATTACTAGCGGGAGGACTGGAGATACGCAGTATTTT
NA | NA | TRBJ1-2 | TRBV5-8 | CASSSRGANYGYTF | TGTGCCAGCAGCTCTCGCGGGGCCAACTATGGCTACACCTTC
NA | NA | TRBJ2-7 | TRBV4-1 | CASSQDLTLGDEQYF | TGCGCCAGCAGCCAAGATCTGACGCTTGGGGACGAGCAGTACTTC
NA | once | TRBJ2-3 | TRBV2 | CASSVSNADTQYF | TGTGCCAGCAGTGTGTCTAATGCAGATACGCAGTATTTT